A selection of T cell receptor beta chains follows, all from one sample in a study of OX40 agonist ivuxolimab in advanced cancers. Sequencing was performed with immunoSEQ multiplex PCR; in TCRdb, only in-frame clones are kept and a portion is missing. The table records 30,000 to 40,000 clones, roughly 80% of them present only once. The specimen was CD4+ or CD8+ T cells sorted from blood, collected in a trial of the OX40 agonist ivuxolimab. These receptor sequences come from an adult with an advanced solid tumor such as melanoma, head and neck, liver or kidney cancer. CDR3s include the opening cysteine and the closing phenylalanine or tryptophan. Only part of the rows carry a size: once, few, many, or a class if the clone is expanded.

j_gene,v_gene,len,abundance,CDR3aa
TRBJ1-4,TRBV4-3,14,.,CASSDMGYGEKLFF
TRBJ1-2,TRBV7-2,15,.,CASSTRTGLRYGYTF
TRBJ2-5,TRBV11-1,15,.,CASSPVGGAGETQYF
TRBJ2-1,TRBV6-4,15,.,CASSSTSGAYNEQFF
TRBJ2-7,TRBV5-5,14,.,CASSPRGLAYEQYF
TRBJ1-2,TRBV7-2,15,.,CASSLVATGGSGYTF
TRBJ2-5,TRBV4-1,14,.,CASSQGTQMETQYF
TRBJ1-6,TRBV27,15,.,CASRNTREGLSPLHF
TRBJ2-1,TRBV10-1,15,.,CASINQKRPHNEQFF
TRBJ2-2,TRBV28,14,.,CASSFSGGPGELFF
TRBJ2-7,TRBV6-6,14,.,CASSSDRAYDPPRF
TRBJ1-1,TRBV20-1,10,.,CSATWGEAFF
TRBJ2-5,TRBV4-2,18,few,CASSPEVATSGSSETQYF
TRBJ2-7,TRBV5-1,15,.,CASSFRDRDNYEQYF
TRBJ2-2,TRBV28,18,.,CASSLWAGTGGNTGELFF
TRBJ1-1,TRBV5-1,12,.,CASSQGWTEAFF
TRBJ2-7,TRBV5-6,14,.,CASSPGRRFYEQYF
TRBJ2-7,TRBV5-1,14,.,CASSLAAGGGEQYF